The clone carrying this TCR beta chain has just a few counts. The target antigen is unknown. Sequence at one end of the junction differs from germline and may be a read error. These data belong to a study of T cell repertoires in cytomegalovirus infection. Study-wide results and caveats: Summed public TCR beta family frequency identified CMV carriers bearing the relevant HLA.

One entry per CDR3 protein, called by TCRdb with MiXCR from the reads. This table has about 180,000 distinct CDR3 sequences, about 15% appearing once. The CDR3 extends over 14 amino acids. Germline-derived CDR1 and CDR2 are SQVTM and ANQGSEA. The receptor comes from a human donor in good health (CMV status not recorded). Some clones in this sample may be carry-over from other donors' samples. This chain connects TRBV29-1 to TRBJ1-3; TRBD1 aligns across 7 bases. Sequenced input: PBMCs. The CDR3 sequence: CSAEPTGAGNTIYF. CDR3 DNA: TGCAGCGCTGAACCTACAGGGGCTGGAAACACCATATATTTT.